The 25 T cell receptor beta chains in this list originate from one sample, sequenced in a study of blood T cell repertoires in COVID-19. Some clones are missing from TCRdb's copy, which holds only in-frame ones; the method was immunoSEQ multiplex PCR. The table lists about 460,000 clones, around nine tenths of them singletons, with around 7.9% in the top ten. Input material: PBMCs or T cells enriched from blood (not recorded which). Receptors originate from a woman aged 55-70 years who had recovered from COVID-19.

The chain couples TRBV11-2 to TRBJ2-7, with a tentative D call TRBD1 (6 bases). The CDR3 is 15 residues long. Germline V gene sequence: CDR1 SGHAT, CDR2 FQNNGV. V was cut by 0 bases and J by 2 bases, with 11 bases left in between. DNA for the CDR3: TGTGCCAGCAGCTTAGATAGGGGGACCACCTACGAGCAGTACGTC. Translating gives CASSLDRGTTYEQYV.

The chain recombines TRBV13 with TRBJ2-7, with 8 bases identical to TRBD2. Germline lookup yields CDR1 PRHDT and CDR2 FYEKMQ (reference sequence). J was trimmed by 4 bases and V by 5 bases; bases with no gene match: 10. The CDR3 length is 15 residues. The CDR3 protein is CASSPGGGSGYEQYF. The CDR3 coding sequence is TGTGCCAGCAGCCCGGGGGGGGGCTCTGGTTACGAGCAGTACTTC.

For this clone: One end of the junction is discordant with germline, which a read error may explain. V gene TRBV7-7 combines with J gene TRBJ2-2; 9 bases align to TRBD2. This CDR3 has 16 amino acids. Per the germline V gene, CDR1 is SSHAT and CDR2 is FNYEAQ (reference sequence). Here the CDR3 reads CASSTLAGANTGELFF. As DNA, the CDR3 is TGTGCTAGCAGCACCTTAGCGGGGGCGAACACCGGGGAGCTGTTTTTT.

This clone was detected only a few times. The same CDR3 is also encoded by other DNA sequences in this sample. The chain combines TRBV9 with TRBJ2-3; TRBD1 matches at 9 bases. The CDR3 is 15 amino acids. CDR1 is SGDLS and CDR2 is YYNGEE in the germline V gene. The J segment lost 0 bases and the V segment lost 4 bases, leaving 3 bases of the junction unmatched. The CDR3 loop is CASSFGQGSTDTQYF. The CDR3 bases are TGTGCCAGCAGCTTCGGACAGGGGAGCACAGATACGCAGTATTTT.

V usage is TRBV5-1 and J usage is TRBJ1-4; D remains unclear. This CDR3 has 13 residues. In germline, CDR1 is SGHRS, CDR2 YFSETQ. V was trimmed by 5 bases and J by 4 bases, leaving 9 bases between them. CDR3 bases: TGCGCCAGCAGTTCGGGTCTTAATGAAAAACTGTTTTTT. It codes for CASSSGLNEKLFF.

This chain links TRBV18 with TRBJ1-2, with TRBD1 identical over 7 bases. The CDR3 is made up of 13 amino acids. Germline assignment: CDR1 KGHSH and CDR2 LQKENI. With 5 bases clipped from V and 1 base from J, the junction kept 1 base outside the gene matches. CDR3 nucleotide sequence: TGTGCCAGCTCAGGACAGGATAACTATGGCTACACCTTC. Its translation: CASSGQDNYGYTF.

This sequence joins TRBV15 and TRBJ1-2; maybe TRBD1 (6 bases). The V end was cut by 0 bases, the J end by 4 bases, with 12 bases between. This CDR3 is built from 15 residues. CDR1 is LNHNV, CDR2 YYDKDF, per germline (reference sequence). This chain's CDR3 is CATSRDAGARYGYTF. CDR3 in DNA: TGTGCCACCAGCAGAGACGCGGGGGCACGCTATGGCTACACCTTC.

Only one count was recorded for this clone. The chain is built from TRBV7-2 and TRBJ1-1; 9 nucleotides line up with TRBD1. The CDR3 has 14 residues. V was pared by 5 bases and J by 1 base, with 2 bases of the junction left unmatched. Germline loops: CDR1 SGHTA, CDR2 FQGNSA. The CDR3 loop reads CASSRQGENTEAFF. In nucleotides, the CDR3 is TGTGCCAGCAGCAGACAGGGGGAGAACACTGAAGCTTTCTTT.

This chain links TRBV13 with TRBJ1-2, with a weak D call TRBD1 (6 bases). V lost 3 bases and J lost 8, with 22 bases in between. The CDR3 loop spans 16 amino acids. CDR1 and CDR2 from the germline V gene are PRHDT and FYEKMQ (reference sequence). CDR3 in amino acids: CASSLVSQGISGGYTF. The CDR3 coding sequence is TGTGCCAGCAGCTTGGTCTCCCAGGGGATTTCAGGGGGCTACACCTTC.

J is TRBJ2-7 and V is TRBV6-5; TRBD1 matches at 9 bases. Germline trimming cut 5 bases from V and 2 bases from J; bases unmatched to any gene: 7. CDR1 is MNHEY, CDR2 SVGAGI, per germline. There are 15 residues in the CDR3. The CDR3, as DNA: TGTGCCAGCAGTCCCTCCGGGACAGGGACCTACGAGCAGTACGTC. Its translation: CASSPSGTGTYEQYV.

This chain connects TRBV6-2 or TRBV6-3 to TRBJ1-1; the D gene is possibly TRBD1 (5 bases). V dropped 2 bases and J dropped 4 bases, with 17 bases sitting between them. This CDR3 comprises 16 residues. Germline V gene data show CDR1 as MNHEY and CDR2 as SVGEGT. CDR3 amino acids: CASSYGLLQGGTEAFF. CDR3 coding DNA: TGTGCCAGCAGTTACGGGTTGCTCCAGGGCGGCACTGAAGCTTTCTTT.

The rearrangement links TRBV19 to TRBJ2-1; 7 nucleotides align to TRBD1. Trimming cost V 6 bases and J 5 bases; bases outside gene matches: 4. CDR1 is LNHDA, CDR2 SQIVND, per germline (reference sequence). The CDR3 extends over 13 amino acids. This chain's CDR3 is CASRDRDHNEQFF. As DNA, the CDR3 is TGTGCCAGTAGAGACAGGGATCACAATGAGCAGTTCTTC.

The rearrangement joins TRBV24-1 to TRBJ2-7, with 7 bases lining up with TRBD2. Germline lookup yields CDR1 KGHDR and CDR2 SFDVKD. This CDR3 has 13 residues. After removal of 12 bases from V and 6 bases from J, the junction contained 13 bases not matched to a gene. CDR3 sequence (DNA): TGTGCCGCCCCGGGAGGAGGGTGGAGCGAGCAGTACTTC. It encodes CAAPGGGWSEQYF.

The V and J genes are TRBV30 and TRBJ2-2, with D maybe TRBD2 (6 bases). V gave up 1 base and J gave up 4 bases, with 16 bases separating them. CDR1 GTSNPN and CDR2 SVGIG come from the germline V gene (reference sequence). The CDR3 has 16 amino acids. CDR3 in DNA: TGTGCCTGGAGTGGCTCGACACCGCGGGGCACCGGGGAGCTGTTTTTT. Translation gives CAWSGSTPRGTGELFF.

V gene TRBV6-5 combines with J gene TRBJ1-1, with 9 bases fitting TRBD1. CDR1 is MNHEY and CDR2 is SVGAGI in the germline V gene. CDR3 size: 14 residues. Losses at the gene ends were 4 bases for V and 11 bases for J; bases not matched to a gene: 11. For the CDR3, the DNA is TGTGCCAGCAGTTTAAACAGGGGGCCCGAGGAGGCTTTCTTT. Its translation: CASSLNRGPEEAFF.

This clone was recorded only once. This chain joins TRBV5-1 and TRBJ1-2, with D possibly TRBD1 on 6 matching bases. Trimming shortened V by 4 bases and J by 6 bases, and 19 bases separated the two germline ends. Germline assignment: CDR1 SGHRS and CDR2 YFSETQ. This CDR3 is built from 15 residues. CDR3 DNA sequence: TGCGCCAGCAGCGACCCGGCGGGGGCCTCTCATGGCTACACCTTC. It yields the protein CASSDPAGASHGYTF.

The V gene is TRBV5-6, the J gene TRBJ2-2, with D possibly being TRBD1 (6 bases). Looked up from germline, CDR1 is SGHDT and CDR2 is YYEEEE. This CDR3 has 16 amino acids. The V and J ends lost 1 base and 1 base respectively, with 11 bases between them. The CDR3: CASSLLGAGNTGELFF. In nucleotides, the CDR3 is TGTGCCAGCAGCTTGTTGGGGGCGGGGAACACCGGGGAGCTGTTTTTT.

The table lists this clone with a count of one. This sequence joins TRBV18 and TRBJ2-2; the match to TRBD1 covers 9 bases. This CDR3 contains 15 residues. V gave up 3 bases and J gave up 4 bases; unmatched junction bases: 3. The V gene's germline CDR1 is KGHSH and CDR2 LQKENI. CDR3 sequence reads: CASSPGTGFTGELFF. CDR3 bases: TGTGCCAGCTCACCCGGGACAGGGTTCACCGGGGAGCTGTTTTTT.

This chain uses TRBV29-1 with TRBJ1-2, with TRBD1 identical over 7 bases. The CDR3 contains 17 residues. Germline V CDR1 and CDR2: SQVTM, ANQGSEA. V lost 1 base to trimming and J lost 5 bases; unmatched junction nucleotides: 16. The CDR3 loop reads CSVEALRGAGRSYGYTF. The CDR3 coding sequence is TGCAGCGTTGAAGCGCTCAGGGGGGCAGGGCGATCTTATGGCTACACCTTC. Combining the CDR3 with reference TRBV29-1 and TRBJ1-2 gives the whole variable domain SAVISQKPSRDICQRGTSLTIQCQVDSQVTMMFWYRQQPGQSLTLIATANQGSEATYESGFVIDKFPISRPNLTFSTLTVSNMSPEDSSIYLCSVEALRGAGRSYGYTFGSGTRLTVV.

The chain employs TRBV15 and TRBJ2-7; 7 bases match TRBD1. The CDR3 runs to 13 residues. Germline V gene data show CDR1 as LNHNV and CDR2 as YYDKDF (reference sequence). V was clipped by 3 bases and J by 5 bases; unmatched bases: 4. CDR3 loop: CATSSRDRDEQYV. CDR3 DNA: TGTGCCACCAGCAGCCGCGACAGGGACGAGCAGTACGTC.

The chain employs TRBV7-2 and TRBJ2-1, with D possibly TRBD2 on 7 matching bases. The CDR3 loop spans 15 amino acids. Germline V lookup: CDR1 SGHTA, CDR2 FQGNSA. V was trimmed by 3 bases and J by 3 bases, leaving 12 bases between them. The CDR3 coding sequence is TGTGCCAGCAGCTTGGGGGGGCCAGGCTACAATGAGCAGTTCTTC. This gives the protein CASSLGGPGYNEQFF. The full variable domain, its missing parts supplied by reference TRBV7-2 and TRBJ2-1, is GAGVSQSPSNKVTEKGKDVELRCDPISGHTALYWYRQSLGQGLEFLIYFQGNSAPDKSGLPSDRFSAERTGGSVSTLTIQRTQQEDSAVYLCASSLGGPGYNEQFFGPGTRLTVL.

This clone was seen at least ten times. J is TRBJ2-1 and V is TRBV19; 14 bases fit TRBD2. Germline CDR1 is LNHDA and CDR2 is SQIVND (reference sequence). There are 14 residues in the CDR3. Unmatched junction bases numbered 5, after V lost 7 bases and J lost 9 bases. The DNA for the CDR3 is TGTGCCAGTAAGACTAGCGGGGGGGCTAGTGAGCAGTTCTTC. This sequence encodes CASKTSGGASEQFF. Full variable domain (outside the CDR3, taken from reference TRBV19 and TRBJ2-1): DGGITQSPKYLFRKEGQNVTLSCEQNLNHDAMYWYRQDPGQGLRLIYYSQIVNDFQKGDIAEGYSVSREKKESFPLTVTSAQKNPTAFYLCASKTSGGASEQFFGPGTRLTVL.

This clone was observed a few times. The chain links TRBV24-1 to TRBJ2-3, with a possible D match to TRBD2 (6 bases). This CDR3 region has 13 residues. The V gene lost 8 bases and the J gene lost 4 bases, with 12 bases spanning the gap. CDR1 and CDR2 from the germline V gene are KGHDR and SFDVKD. CDR3 protein: CATTGGGADTQYF. The CDR3, as DNA: TGTGCCACCACCGGTGGAGGGGCAGATACGCAGTATTTT.

The gene calls are TRBV2 and TRBJ2-7, with 10 nucleotides matching TRBD2. This CDR3 has 15 residues. The junction had 7 bases not matched to a gene; V was cut back by 6 bases and J by 2 bases. The germline gives CDR1 SNHLY, CDR2 FYNNEI. The CDR3 region is CASRGLAGDTYEQYF. The CDR3 DNA is TGTGCCAGCAGAGGGCTAGCGGGGGATACCTACGAGCAGTACTTC.

This chain uses TRBV3-1 (or the pseudogene TRBV3-2) with TRBJ1-2; no clear D. CDR1 and CDR2 from the germline V gene are LGHDT and YNNKEL (reference sequence). Trimming stripped 4 bases from V and 4 bases from J, with 13 bases between. This CDR3 comprises 14 residues. The CDR3 sequence is CASSLSQTTYGYTF. The DNA of the CDR3 is TGTGCCAGCAGCCTCTCACAGACAACCTATGGCTACACCTTC.